The present T cell receptor (beta chain) was sequenced within a study of CD8 T cells in Susac syndrome. This clonotype was seen only once. Antigen unknown. With random hexamers, reverse transcription was performed on about 0.5 to 1 ug of RNA. The immunoSEQ assay covered 54 Vbeta and 13 Jbeta segments for CDR3. TCRdb processed the immunoSEQ multiplex PCR reads anew with MiXCR; each CDR3 protein has one entry. Of some 200,000 distinct CDR3 sequences listed, roughly 92% were seen once; the top ten hold about 0.12%. Whole-study results and caveats: The number of individuals included in the study's TCR sequencing and HLA analysis was acknowledged as relatively small.

Sequencing of TCR beta drew on CD8+ and CD4+ T cells from blood. The TCR sequence derives from a human donor with multiple sclerosis. Specimen: CD8+ T cells from PBMCs.

CDR3 in amino acids: CASSSGGRAIHEQYF. The CDR3 DNA sequence: TGTGCCAGCAGCTCTGGGGGCAGGGCAATCCACGAGCAGTACTTC. This chain joins TRBV7-9 and TRBJ2-7, with D perhaps TRBD1 (6 bases). This CDR3 has 15 amino acids. Trimming cost V 4 bases and J 5 bases, with 18 bases left between them. Germline V lookup: CDR1 SEHNR, CDR2 FQNEAQ (reference sequence).